This T cell receptor beta chain emerged from a study of blood T cell repertoires in COVID-19. Whole-study context: Italy, Spain and the United States were the sources of the convalescent and acute COVID-19 samples. Sample material is recorded as cDNA or gDNA derived from T cells, B-cell-depleted T cells, or PBMCs.

Patients at the Seattle site were enrolled during active infection and followed longitudinally. V was clipped by 4 bases and J by 0 bases, with 19 bases between them. The CDR3 loop spans 18 amino acids. Germline CDR1 and CDR2: MGHRA and YSYEKL. In the authors' methods: Estimation of nucleated cell counts relied on the amplification of reference gene primers. Some clones are missing from TCRdb's copy, which holds only in-frame ones; the method was immunoSEQ multiplex PCR. V, J and clone size are those of that table, while D and trimming were read from the DNA. The sample has fewer than 300,000 clones, 80% to 95% seen once.

The V and J genes are TRBV4-1 and TRBJ1-3; D gene uncertain. The sample comprised peripheral blood. The source is a woman aged 25 to 45 with COVID-19, enrolled during active disease. For the CDR3, the DNA is TGCGCCAGCAGCCCCCAGACATTCCAATTAACCTCTGGAAACACCATATATTTT. This codes for CASSPQTFQLTSGNTIYF.